The clone carrying this T cell receptor beta chain was recorded once. No antigen is known for it. At one of its ends the junction is not consistent with the germline gene, which may arise from a read error. The data belong to a study of long-term antiretroviral therapy in people with HIV. Running of the v3.0 immunoSEQ assay took place at survey level. TCRdb keeps only in-frame clones here, not all; method: immunoSEQ multiplex PCR. The sample has 19,000 or so clones, just under 80% seen once. The CDR3 runs to 8 residues. Germline V gene lookup returns CDR1 SEHNR and CDR2 FQNEAQ (reference sequence). Study observations and caveats: ART adherence was not documented, and neither viral resistance nor therapy changes had any data.

The chain carries TRBV7-9 and TRBJ2-5; D might be TRBD2 (6 bases). The sequences come from unsorted PBMCs, collected at the start of antiretroviral therapy, before treatment. The sequence was collected from a woman aged 40 to 49 with HIV. This CDR3 reads CASSRGNF. CDR3 nucleotide sequence: TGTGCCAGCAGCCGGGGGAACTTC.